These T cell receptor beta chains were read from a single sample in a study of post-analysis software for immune sequencing data. TCRdb redid the calling of the PCR reads with MiXCR, one entry per CDR3 protein. Altogether roughly 620,000 distinct CDR3 sequences are present, around 47% being singletons, with the ten largest covering under 2%. Sequencing was done on a sample of blood. These receptors were obtained from a girl aged 10 to 17 with multiple sclerosis. Each CDR3 is given with its conserved first and last residue. Fields, in order: J gene, V gene, clone size, D gene, CDR3 length, CDR3 protein, CDR3 DNA. A D gene is named only where the DNA matches it firmly. Clone size is stated in some rows and not others, as once, few, many or a class when expanded.

J gene: TRBJ2-1
V gene: TRBV6-5
clone size: NA
D gene: NA
CDR3 length: 16
CDR3 protein: CASGYPGGSSYNEQFF
CDR3 DNA: TGTGCCAGCGGCTACCCCGGGGGAAGCTCCTACAATGAGCAGTTCTTC

J gene: TRBJ2-3
V gene: TRBV5-1
clone size: NA
D gene: NA
CDR3 length: 15
CDR3 protein: CASSFDGLSTDTQYF
CDR3 DNA: TGCGCCAGCAGCTTCGACGGGTTAAGCACAGATACGCAGTATTTT

J gene: TRBJ2-1
V gene: TRBV10-3
clone size: NA
D gene: TRBD2
CDR3 length: 15
CDR3 protein: CAISEPGLAGNEQFF
CDR3 DNA: TGTGCCATCAGTGAACCGGGACTAGCAGGCAATGAGCAGTTCTTC

J gene: TRBJ1-2
V gene: TRBV30
clone size: NA
D gene: NA
CDR3 length: 15
CDR3 protein: CALNRGTVPLDGYTF
CDR3 DNA: TGTGCCCTTAACCGGGGGACCGTCCCCCTTGATGGCTACACCTTC

J gene: TRBJ2-1
V gene: TRBV9
clone size: NA
D gene: TRBD2
CDR3 length: 13
CDR3 protein: CASRGTSRNEQFF
CDR3 DNA: TGTGCCAGCAGGGGGACTAGCAGAAATGAGCAGTTCTTC

J gene: TRBJ2-2
V gene: TRBV9
clone size: few
D gene: NA
CDR3 length: 12
CDR3 protein: CASNDGPGELFF
CDR3 DNA: TGTGCCAGCAACGACGGTCCCGGGGAGCTGTTTTTT

J gene: TRBJ2-7
V gene: TRBV2
clone size: NA
D gene: TRBD2
CDR3 length: 15
CDR3 protein: CASSPGTSVAYEQYF
CDR3 DNA: TGTGCCAGCAGTCCCGGGACTAGCGTTGCCTACGAGCAGTACTTC

J gene: TRBJ1-2
V gene: TRBV19
clone size: NA
D gene: NA
CDR3 length: 12
CDR3 protein: CASSIPGYGYTF
CDR3 DNA: TGTGCCAGTAGTATACCAGGCTATGGCTACACCTTC

J gene: TRBJ1-5
V gene: TRBV10-2
clone size: NA
D gene: NA
CDR3 length: 15
CDR3 protein: CASPWSKVLDQPQHF
CDR3 DNA: TGCGCCAGCCCATGGTCCAAGGTCCTTGATCAGCCCCAGCATTTT

J gene: TRBJ2-5
V gene: TRBV7-2
clone size: few
D gene: NA
CDR3 length: 12
CDR3 protein: CASSGTQETQYF
CDR3 DNA: TGTGCCAGCAGCGGGACACAAGAGACCCAGTACTTC

J gene: TRBJ2-7
V gene: TRBV5-1
clone size: few
D gene: NA
CDR3 length: 20
CDR3 protein: CASSFGAPEGEPRAAYEQYF
CDR3 DNA: TGCGCCAGCAGCTTCGGGGCCCCGGAGGGAGAGCCCCGAGCAGCCTACGAGCAGTACTTC

J gene: TRBJ2-3
V gene: TRBV7-2
clone size: once
D gene: TRBD2
CDR3 length: 16
CDR3 protein: CTSGELAGSFGDTQYF
CDR3 DNA: TGTACCAGCGGTGAACTAGCGGGGTCCTTCGGAGATACGCAGTATTTT

J gene: TRBJ1-2
V gene: TRBV6-5
clone size: NA
D gene: NA
CDR3 length: 15
CDR3 protein: CASSYTNWGHGGYTF
CDR3 DNA: TGTGCCAGCAGTTACACGAATTGGGGGCATGGCGGCTACACCTTC

J gene: TRBJ2-3
V gene: TRBV20-1
clone size: NA
D gene: TRBD1
CDR3 length: 19
CDR3 protein: CSAQGQGLTSDSSTGTQYF
CDR3 DNA: TGCAGTGCCCAGGGACAGGGACTAACCTCTGACTCTAGCACAGGTACGCAGTATTTT

J gene: TRBJ2-5
V gene: TRBV7-2
clone size: few
D gene: TRBD2
CDR3 length: 15
CDR3 protein: CASSLLGGVAWEQYF
CDR3 DNA: TGTGCCAGCAGCTTACTCGGGGGGGTAGCATGGGAGCAGTACTTC

J gene: TRBJ2-7
V gene: TRBV7-2
clone size: NA
D gene: NA
CDR3 length: 14
CDR3 protein: CASSSQRGSYEQYF
CDR3 DNA: TGTGCCAGCAGCTCCCAGAGAGGGAGTTACGAGCAGTACTTC

J gene: TRBJ2-7
V gene: TRBV7-9
clone size: NA
D gene: NA
CDR3 length: 14
CDR3 protein: CASSPRVAAHEQYF
CDR3 DNA: TGTGCCAGCAGCCCTCGGGTGGCGGCCCACGAGCAGTACTTC

J gene: TRBJ2-7
V gene: TRBV29-1
clone size: NA
D gene: NA
CDR3 length: 13
CDR3 protein: CSVVSPANYEQYF
CDR3 DNA: TGCAGCGTTGTAAGCCCAGCAAACTACGAGCAGTACTTC

J gene: TRBJ1-2
V gene: TRBV5-1
clone size: NA
D gene: NA
CDR3 length: 15
CDR3 protein: CASSLKAGDNYGYTF
CDR3 DNA: TGCGCCAGCAGCTTGAAGGCAGGGGATAACTATGGCTACACCTTC

J gene: TRBJ2-6
V gene: TRBV5-1
clone size: NA
D gene: TRBD2
CDR3 length: 19
CDR3 protein: CASSSLPPSGDSGANVLTF
CDR3 DNA: TGCGCCAGCAGCTCTCTTCCCCCTAGCGGGGACTCTGGGGCCAACGTCCTGACTTTC

J gene: TRBJ2-1
V gene: TRBV20-1
clone size: few
D gene: TRBD2
CDR3 length: 17
CDR3 protein: CSARGKVAGDSYNEQFF
CDR3 DNA: TGCAGTGCTAGGGGGAAGGTAGCGGGGGATTCCTACAATGAGCAGTTCTTC

J gene: TRBJ1-2
V gene: TRBV5-1
clone size: few
D gene: TRBD1
CDR3 length: 14
CDR3 protein: CASSLPDRGYGYTF
CDR3 DNA: TGCGCCAGCAGCCTCCCGGACAGGGGCTATGGCTACACCTTC

J gene: TRBJ2-7
V gene: TRBV12-3/TRBV12-4
clone size: NA
D gene: NA
CDR3 length: 14
CDR3 protein: CASSLQGFGGEQYF
CDR3 DNA: TGTGCCAGCAGTTTACAGGGATTCGGCGGGGAGCAGTACTTC

J gene: TRBJ2-3
V gene: TRBV6-4
clone size: many
D gene: TRBD2
CDR3 length: 17
CDR3 protein: CASSDSSSGGEADTQYF
CDR3 DNA: TGTGCCAGCAGTGACTCGTCTAGCGGGGGTGAGGCAGATACGCAGTATTTT

J gene: TRBJ2-7
V gene: TRBV12-3/TRBV12-4
clone size: few
D gene: TRBD1
CDR3 length: 14
CDR3 protein: CASSRGQGRGEQYF
CDR3 DNA: TGTGCCAGCAGTCGAGGACAGGGAAGGGGCGAGCAGTACTTC

J gene: TRBJ2-1
V gene: TRBV5-1
clone size: NA
D gene: TRBD2
CDR3 length: 15
CDR3 protein: CASSWAIAGQNEQFF
CDR3 DNA: TGCGCCAGCAGCTGGGCCATAGCGGGGCAAAATGAGCAGTTCTTC

J gene: TRBJ1-5
V gene: TRBV6-2/TRBV6-3
clone size: NA
D gene: NA
CDR3 length: 12
CDR3 protein: CASELGRQPQHF
CDR3 DNA: TGTGCCAGCGAACTGGGGCGGCAGCCCCAGCATTTT

J gene: TRBJ2-3
V gene: TRBV4-1
clone size: NA
D gene: TRBD2
CDR3 length: 18
CDR3 protein: CASSPEGLAGEMTDTQYF
CDR3 DNA: TGCGCCAGCAGCCCCGAAGGACTAGCGGGAGAGATGACAGATACGCAGTATTTT

J gene: TRBJ1-2
V gene: TRBV27
clone size: few
D gene: NA
CDR3 length: 14
CDR3 protein: CASRAIGRDYGYTF
CDR3 DNA: TGTGCCAGCAGAGCCATTGGGAGAGACTATGGCTACACCTTC

J gene: TRBJ2-1
V gene: TRBV6-6
clone size: NA
D gene: NA
CDR3 length: 14
CDR3 protein: CASSSSWGDNEQFF
CDR3 DNA: TGTGCCAGCAGTTCAAGCTGGGGTGACAATGAGCAGTTCTTC

J gene: TRBJ2-3
V gene: TRBV19
clone size: once
D gene: NA
CDR3 length: 17
CDR3 protein: CASSITRERYRTDTQYF
CDR3 DNA: TGTGCCAGTAGTATAACCAGAGAGCGGTATCGCACAGATACGCAGTATTTT

J gene: TRBJ2-1
V gene: TRBV20-1
clone size: NA
D gene: NA
CDR3 length: 15
CDR3 protein: CSAREGGRAYNERFF
CDR3 DNA: TGCAGTGCTAGAGAGGGTGGTCGGGCTTACAATGAGCGGTTCTTC

J gene: TRBJ2-7
V gene: TRBV4-1
clone size: NA
D gene: TRBD1
CDR3 length: 14
CDR3 protein: CASSQGQFEETRYF
CDR3 DNA: TGCGCCAGCAGCCAGGGACAGTTCGAAGAGACCCGGTACTTC

J gene: TRBJ2-7
V gene: TRBV5-1
clone size: few
D gene: NA
CDR3 length: 16
CDR3 protein: CASSLTGSFSSYEQYF
CDR3 DNA: TGCGCCAGCAGCTTAACGGGATCCTTTAGCTCCTACGAGCAGTACTTC

J gene: TRBJ2-7
V gene: TRBV7-9
clone size: NA
D gene: NA
CDR3 length: 13
CDR3 protein: CASSPNRMDEQYF
CDR3 DNA: TGTGCCAGCAGCCCCAACCGCATGGACGAGCAGTACTTC

J gene: TRBJ2-5
V gene: TRBV13
clone size: NA
D gene: NA
CDR3 length: 13
CDR3 protein: CASSLSVGETQYF
CDR3 DNA: TGTGCCAGCAGCCTTTCGGTCGGGGAGACCCAGTACTTC

J gene: TRBJ2-7
V gene: TRBV29-1
clone size: few
D gene: NA
CDR3 length: 11
CDR3 protein: CSVGREPEQYF
CDR3 DNA: TGCAGCGTTGGTAGGGAACCCGAGCAGTACTTC

J gene: TRBJ2-1
V gene: TRBV20-1
clone size: few
D gene: TRBD2
CDR3 length: 15
CDR3 protein: CSADLGTSGLNEQFF
CDR3 DNA: TGCAGTGCCGACCTAGGGACTAGCGGACTCAATGAGCAGTTCTTC

J gene: TRBJ2-7
V gene: TRBV12-3/TRBV12-4
clone size: few
D gene: NA
CDR3 length: 13
CDR3 protein: CASSLDFYDKQYF
CDR3 DNA: TGTGCCAGCAGCCTGGACTTTTACGACAAGCAGTACTTC

J gene: TRBJ2-5
V gene: TRBV4-2
clone size: NA
D gene: NA
CDR3 length: 14
CDR3 protein: CASSQAGREETQYF
CDR3 DNA: TGTGCCAGCAGCCAAGCGGGCAGAGAGGAGACCCAGTACTTC

J gene: TRBJ2-5
V gene: TRBV24-1
clone size: NA
D gene: NA
CDR3 length: 13
CDR3 protein: CATSDFVERTQYF
CDR3 DNA: TGTGCCACCAGTGATTTTGTGGAAAGAACCCAGTACTTC

J gene: TRBJ1-4
V gene: TRBV10-3
clone size: NA
D gene: NA
CDR3 length: 15
CDR3 protein: CAIRPEGTTNEKLFF
CDR3 DNA: TGTGCCATCCGACCGGAGGGGACAACTAATGAAAAACTGTTTTTT

J gene: TRBJ1-2
V gene: TRBV12-3/TRBV12-4
clone size: few
D gene: TRBD1
CDR3 length: 14
CDR3 protein: CASSLRTGYYGYTF
CDR3 DNA: TGTGCCAGCAGTTTACGGACAGGGTACTATGGCTACACCTTC

J gene: TRBJ1-1
V gene: TRBV10-3
clone size: few
D gene: TRBD1
CDR3 length: 15
CDR3 protein: CAISELQGGRTEAFF
CDR3 DNA: TGTGCCATCAGTGAACTTCAGGGGGGAAGAACTGAAGCTTTCTTT

J gene: TRBJ2-5
V gene: TRBV20-1
clone size: NA
D gene: NA
CDR3 length: 12
CDR3 protein: CSASRGPETQYF
CDR3 DNA: TGCAGTGCTAGTCGGGGCCCAGAGACCCAGTACTTC

J gene: TRBJ2-3
V gene: TRBV12-3/TRBV12-4
clone size: few
D gene: NA
CDR3 length: 14
CDR3 protein: CASERSSETDTQYF
CDR3 DNA: TGTGCCAGTGAACGGTCCTCCGAAACAGATACGCAGTATTTT

J gene: TRBJ2-1
V gene: TRBV12-3/TRBV12-4
clone size: few
D gene: TRBD1
CDR3 length: 15
CDR3 protein: CASSSYGTENNEQFF
CDR3 DNA: TGTGCCAGCAGTTCGTACGGGACAGAAAACAATGAGCAGTTCTTC

J gene: TRBJ2-3
V gene: TRBV4-2
clone size: NA
D gene: NA
CDR3 length: 15
CDR3 protein: CASSQDFGVADTQYF
CDR3 DNA: TGTGCCAGCAGCCAAGATTTCGGGGTGGCAGATACGCAGTATTTT

J gene: TRBJ1-2
V gene: TRBV20-1
clone size: NA
D gene: NA
CDR3 length: 14
CDR3 protein: CSARDSRTVDGYTF
CDR3 DNA: TGCAGTGCTAGAGATTCCCGGACGGTGGATGGCTACACCTTC

J gene: TRBJ2-7
V gene: TRBV29-1
clone size: few
D gene: TRBD1
CDR3 length: 14
CDR3 protein: CSVYRGQGGGEQYF
CDR3 DNA: TGCAGCGTCTACCGAGGACAGGGTGGTGGCGAGCAGTACTTC

J gene: TRBJ2-7
V gene: TRBV2
clone size: NA
D gene: TRBD2
CDR3 length: 13
CDR3 protein: CASVFRAGEEQYF
CDR3 DNA: TGTGCCAGCGTTTTTCGGGCGGGGGAAGAGCAGTACTTC

J gene: TRBJ2-5
V gene: TRBV5-1
clone size: NA
D gene: NA
CDR3 length: 14
CDR3 protein: CASSGALAFNEQYF
CDR3 DNA: TGCGCCAGCAGCGGGGCTCTAGCGTTCAATGAGCAGTACTTC

J gene: TRBJ1-1
V gene: TRBV29-1
clone size: NA
D gene: TRBD1
CDR3 length: 13
CDR3 protein: CSADRGDSTEAFF
CDR3 DNA: TGCAGCGCCGACAGGGGCGATAGCACTGAAGCTTTCTTT